This entry lists 12 T cell receptor beta chains sequenced from one sample in a study of blood T cell repertoires in COVID-19. The protocol was immunoSEQ multiplex PCR, while the TCRdb copy is restricted to in-frame clones and leaves out a portion. The data show approximately 230,000 clones, under 90% seen once. The sample taken for sequencing was PBMCs or T cells enriched from blood (not recorded which). Source of these receptors: a man between 18 and 29 years old who had recovered from COVID-19.

CDR3: CASSLSLANYGYTF. The CDR3 DNA follows: TGCGCCAGCAGCTTGTCTTTAGCTAACTATGGCTACACCTTC. The V gene is TRBV5-1, the J gene TRBJ1-2; D unresolved. CDR1 is SGHRS, CDR2 YFSETQ, per germline. The length of the CDR3 is 14 residues. V was trimmed by 1 base and J by 0 bases, leaving 7 bases between them.

In DNA form, the CDR3 reads TGTGCCAGCAGTGAGAGTTGGAACACTGAAGCTTTCTTT. Translating gives CASSESWNTEAFF. The gene calls are TRBV6-1 and TRBJ1-1; no firm D call. Trimming shortened V by 3 bases and J by 1 base, and 6 bases separated the two germline ends. This CDR3 has 13 amino acids. Germline-derived CDR1 and CDR2 are MNHNS and SASEGT.

This clone was seen a single time. The rearrangement links TRBV2 to TRBJ2-5, with TRBD2 as a possible D gene (5 bases). Looked up from germline, CDR1 is SNHLY and CDR2 is FYNNEI. The CDR3 spans 14 residues. V shed 6 bases and J shed 0 bases, with 11 bases lying between them. The CDR3 DNA is TGTGCCAGCAGGGCGACGGGGTACCAAGAGACCCAGTACTTC. This sequence encodes CASRATGYQETQYF.

The chain is built from TRBV19 and TRBJ2-1, with 9 bases matching TRBD1. V was clipped by 1 base and J by 3 bases; unmatched bases: 1. The CDR3 covers 15 residues. The germline V gene encodes CDR1 LNHDA and CDR2 SQIVND (reference sequence). This chain's CDR3 is CASSIGTGVYNEQFF. The CDR3 region has the DNA TGTGCCAGTAGTATAGGGACAGGGGTCTACAATGAGCAGTTCTTC.

The rearrangement links TRBV30 to TRBJ2-1; TRBD2 matches 9 bases. From germline, CDR1 is GTSNPN and CDR2 SVGIG (reference sequence). This CDR3 has 14 amino acids. J lost 9 bases, V lost 3 bases, and 9 bases had no gene match. The CDR3: CAWRGVAGASEQFF. The CDR3 region has the DNA TGTGCCTGGAGGGGGGTAGCGGGAGCGAGTGAGCAGTTCTTC.

This sequence joins TRBV7-8 and TRBJ2-1; a weak D match, TRBD2 (5 bases). The CDR3 spans 15 residues. CDR1 and CDR2 (germline): SGHVS, FQNEAQ. The V end was cut by 1 base, the J end by 9 bases, with 16 bases between. The CDR3 coding sequence is TGTGCCAGCAGCTTAGTACGGTTCCTAGCACTTGAGCAGTTCTTC. It specifies CASSLVRFLALEQFF. Based on the CDR3 plus reference TRBV7-8 and TRBJ2-1, the full variable domain is GAGVSQSPRYKVAKRGQDVALRCDPISGHVSLFWYQQALGQGPEFLTYFQNEAQLDKSGLPSDRFFAERPEGSVSTLKIQRTQQEDSAVYLCASSLVRFLALEQFFGPGTRLTVL.

This sequence joins TRBV10-3 and TRBJ1-1; D not resolved. The CDR3 contains 14 residues. V lost 7 bases, J lost 1 base, and 13 bases lay in between. Germline-derived CDR1 and CDR2 are ENHRY and SYGVKD. The CDR3 sequence is CAIKGQAPNTEAFF. As DNA, the CDR3 is TGTGCCATCAAAGGTCAGGCGCCGAACACTGAAGCTTTCTTT.

The rearrangement uses TRBV7-8 and TRBJ2-1, with 11 nucleotides matching TRBD1. From germline, CDR1 is SGHVS and CDR2 FQNEAQ. The V and J ends lost 4 bases and 7 bases, in that order; junction bases with no gene match: 12. The CDR3 spans 17 residues. CDR3 residues: CASSSQPGTGGRNEQFF. The CDR3 nucleotides are TGTGCCAGCAGCTCACAACCCGGGACAGGGGGGAGGAATGAGCAGTTCTTC.

The chain uses TRBV4-1 and TRBJ1-2; 7 nucleotides match TRBD1. The CDR3 totals 15 residues. CDR1 is MGHRA and CDR2 is YSYEKL in the germline V gene. The V gene end was trimmed by 0 bases and the J gene end by 4 bases; junction bases not matched to a gene: 5. CDR3 loop: CASSQEGQGVYGYTF. CDR3 sequence (DNA): TGCGCCAGCAGCCAAGAAGGGCAGGGGGTCTATGGCTACACCTTC.

The chain's CDR3 is CASRARTRVGEKLFF. CDR3 nucleotides: TGTGCCAGCCGCGCTCGGACCAGGGTGGGGGAAAAACTGTTTTTT. The chain couples TRBV7-3 to TRBJ1-4; D may be TRBD1 (5 bases). CDR3 size: 15 residues. Germline values: CDR1 SGHTA, CDR2 FQGTGA. Trimming removed 8 bases at V and 8 bases at J, with 21 bases between.

The rearrangement joins TRBV3-1 (or the pseudogene TRBV3-2) to TRBJ1-2, with TRBD1 as a possible D gene (5 bases). Looked up from germline, CDR1 is LGHDT and CDR2 is YNNKEL (reference sequence). Trimming left V 1 base short and J 8 bases short, with 11 bases between. The CDR3 sequence is 13 residues long. This CDR3 reads CASSQGQGWGYTF. DNA for the CDR3: TGTGCCAGCAGCCAAGGGCAGGGATGGGGCTACACCTTC.

V usage is TRBV6-5 and J usage is TRBJ2-1; D is perhaps TRBD2 (5 bases). This CDR3 has 16 residues. Trimming took 0 bases from V and 4 from J, leaving 13 bases between them. In germline, CDR1 is MNHEY, CDR2 SVGAGI. CDR3: CASSYSASSPYNEQFF. DNA for the CDR3: TGTGCCAGCAGTTACTCAGCTAGCAGCCCTTACAATGAGCAGTTCTTC.